Listed here is a single TCR beta chain. Exposed enrollees had met someone with a PCR-confirmed or clinician-diagnosed COVID-19 case at some point within the 2 weeks before study entry. These data originate in a study of blood T cell repertoires in COVID-19. CDR1 is KGHDR, CDR2 SFDVKD, per germline. Trimming pared 2 bases from V and 0 bases from J, leaving 8 bases between. The CDR3 consists of 15 residues. Method: immunoSEQ multiplex PCR; TCRdb's copy keeps in-frame clones and lacks some. The data show around 140,000 clones, about nine tenths seen once. The specimen was PBMCs or T cells enriched from blood (not recorded which). The chain combines TRBV24-1 with TRBJ2-3; D remains unclear. The TCR sequence derives from a woman aged 40 to 55 who had been exposed to COVID-19. CDR3 coding DNA: TGTGCCACCAGTGATTCGCGCACCAGCACAGATACGCAGTATTTT. Protein sequence: CATSDSRTSTDTQYF.